The T cell receptor beta chain under discussion was sequenced for a study of STAT3 mutations in large granular lymphocyte leukemia. Study-level points and caveats: In some patients, a small highly pathogenic clone possibly went undetected. At least one immunodominant TCR beta clonotype appeared in every T-cell large granular lymphocyte leukemia patient. Clonal expansion was inferred from other time points because no sample existed at each clone's first appearance.

Only in-frame clones appear in the TCRdb table, and some are missing; sequencing was by immunoSEQ multiplex PCR. The table has tens of thousands of clones, about 81% seen once. Trimming removed 8 bases from V and 6 bases from J, with 10 bases in between. The CDR3 runs 11 residues. CDR1 is MDHEN and CDR2 is SYDVKM in the germline V gene. With regard to this clone: Its antigen remains unknown.

Sequenced material: PBMCs. The V call is TRBV28, the J call TRBJ1-1; D is ambiguous. The receptor was isolated from a human donor with T large granular lymphocyte leukemia. Some clones in this sample may be carry-over from other donors' samples. CDR3 bases: TGTGCCAGCGGACTCGGCCCTGAAGCTTTCTTT. Protein product: CASGLGPEAFF. Using reference TRBV28 and TRBJ1-1 for the parts outside the CDR3, the full variable domain is DVKVTQSSRYLVKRTGEKVFLECVQDMDHENMFWYRQDPGLGLRLIYFSYDVKMKEKGDIPEGYSVSREKKERFSLILESASTNQTSMYLCASGLGPEAFFGQGTRLTVV.